A selection of T cell receptor beta chains follows, all from one sample in a study of cytomegalovirus exposure and HLA in healthy donors. Produced via immunoSEQ multiplex PCR; TCRdb's table is partial and in-frame only. The sample holds about 170,000 clones, about 81% seen once. The sample comprised PBMCs. The source of these receptors is a girl aged 2-15 years in good health and CMV-seropositive. CDR3s include the opening cysteine and the closing phenylalanine or tryptophan. Fields, in order: clone size, J gene, V gene, D gene, CDR3 DNA, CDR3 protein. The D gene is left open where the match is weak. The size entry is marked missing in some rows and otherwise reads once, few, many or a size class.

clone_size: few
j_call: TRBJ2-5
v_call: TRBV7-7
d_call: NA
cdr3_nt: TGTGCTAGCAGCCCTAAGACCCAGTACTTC
cdr3_aa: CASSPKTQYF

clone_size: NA
j_call: TRBJ2-1
v_call: TRBV6-4
d_call: NA
cdr3_nt: TGTGCCAGCAGTGACCGGGACAACAATGAGCAGTTCTTC
cdr3_aa: CASSDRDNNEQFF

clone_size: once
j_call: TRBJ2-1
v_call: TRBV30
d_call: TRBD2
cdr3_nt: TGTGCCTGGAGCGAAGGACTAGCGGTATACAATGAGCAGTTCTTC
cdr3_aa: CAWSEGLAVYNEQFF

clone_size: NA
j_call: TRBJ2-2
v_call: TRBV27
d_call: NA
cdr3_nt: TGTGCCACCAGCATTCTAGCGAACACCGGGGAGCTGTTTTTT
cdr3_aa: CATSILANTGELFF

clone_size: NA
j_call: TRBJ2-3
v_call: TRBV29-1
d_call: TRBD2
cdr3_nt: TGCAGCGTTGTGGGCGGGAGAGCAGCCACAGATACGCAGTATTTT
cdr3_aa: CSVVGGRAATDTQYF

clone_size: NA
j_call: TRBJ1-1
v_call: TRBV6-5
d_call: NA
cdr3_nt: TGTGCCACTAAGTCGGGGGGATGGGACACTGAAGCTTTCTTT
cdr3_aa: CATKSGGWDTEAFF

clone_size: NA
j_call: TRBJ2-7
v_call: TRBV18
d_call: TRBD1
cdr3_nt: TGTGCCAGCTCACTAGAGAACAGGGGTCCTTCCTACGAGCAGTACTTC
cdr3_aa: CASSLENRGPSYEQYF

clone_size: NA
j_call: TRBJ1-2
v_call: TRBV6-5
d_call: NA
cdr3_nt: TGTGCCAGCAGACGACAGAACAACTATGGCTACACCTTC
cdr3_aa: CASRRQNNYGYTF

clone_size: NA
j_call: TRBJ2-3
v_call: TRBV19
d_call: NA
cdr3_nt: TGTGCCAGTAGTTTGACTAGCACAGATACGCAGTATTTT
cdr3_aa: CASSLTSTDTQYF

clone_size: NA
j_call: TRBJ2-3
v_call: TRBV5-1
d_call: NA
cdr3_nt: TGCGCCAGCAGCTTGGCCCCGGGAAGATCCTCAGATACGCAGTATTTT
cdr3_aa: CASSLAPGRSSDTQYF

clone_size: NA
j_call: TRBJ2-6
v_call: TRBV23-1
d_call: NA
cdr3_nt: TGCGCCAGCAGTCGAGGCGGGCAGCGCGACTCTGGGGCCAACGTCCTGACTTTC
cdr3_aa: CASSRGGQRDSGANVLTF

clone_size: NA
j_call: TRBJ2-7
v_call: TRBV30
d_call: NA
cdr3_nt: TGTGCCTGGCAACGGATCTCGGGCTACGAGCAGTACTTC
cdr3_aa: CAWQRISGYEQYF

clone_size: NA
j_call: TRBJ1-4
v_call: TRBV30
d_call: NA
cdr3_nt: TGTGCCTGGAGGGGGGACACTCCTGATGAAAAACTGTTTTTT
cdr3_aa: CAWRGDTPDEKLFF

clone_size: NA
j_call: TRBJ2-2
v_call: TRBV5-1
d_call: TRBD1
cdr3_nt: TGCGCCAGCAGCACCGGGACAGCGACTACCGGGGAGCTGTTTTTT
cdr3_aa: CASSTGTATTGELFF

clone_size: NA
j_call: TRBJ2-7
v_call: TRBV30
d_call: NA
cdr3_nt: TGTGCCTGGAGTGTAGTGGAGGGTAACGAGCAGTACTTC
cdr3_aa: CAWSVVEGNEQYF

clone_size: NA
j_call: TRBJ2-7
v_call: TRBV18
d_call: NA
cdr3_nt: TGTGCCAGCTCACCACGGTCAGGCAACTCCTACGAGCAGTACTTC
cdr3_aa: CASSPRSGNSYEQYF

clone_size: NA
j_call: TRBJ2-3
v_call: TRBV4-2
d_call: TRBD2
cdr3_nt: TGTGCCAGCAGCCAAGGAGGAGCGGGAGGGCCCTCAGATACGCAGTATTTT
cdr3_aa: CASSQGGAGGPSDTQYF

clone_size: few
j_call: TRBJ1-4
v_call: TRBV5-1
d_call: NA
cdr3_nt: TGCGCCAGCAGCTTACAGGCCGATAATGAAAAACTGTTTTTT
cdr3_aa: CASSLQADNEKLFF

clone_size: NA
j_call: TRBJ2-3
v_call: TRBV6-1
d_call: TRBD2
cdr3_nt: TGTGCCAGCAGTGTCGAGGTAGCGGGGCTCACAGATACGCAGTATTTT
cdr3_aa: CASSVEVAGLTDTQYF

clone_size: few
j_call: TRBJ2-3
v_call: TRBV28
d_call: NA
cdr3_nt: TGTGCCACCAAGGAGGATACGCAGTATTTT
cdr3_aa: CATKEDTQYF

clone_size: few
j_call: TRBJ2-1
v_call: TRBV7-9
d_call: TRBD1
cdr3_nt: TGTGCCAGCAGCGAGGAAGCCGGGACAGGGAACAATGAGCAGTTCTTC
cdr3_aa: CASSEEAGTGNNEQFF

clone_size: NA
j_call: TRBJ2-1
v_call: TRBV6-1
d_call: TRBD1
cdr3_nt: TGTGCCAGCAGTGAAGGGTTGGGGACAGGGTTTATGAATGAGCAGTTCTTC
cdr3_aa: CASSEGLGTGFMNEQFF

clone_size: few
j_call: TRBJ2-7
v_call: TRBV27
d_call: NA
cdr3_nt: TGTGCCAGCAGTTTATTCCGGGGGAGCTCCTACGAGCAGTACTTC
cdr3_aa: CASSLFRGSSYEQYF

clone_size: NA
j_call: TRBJ1-3
v_call: TRBV5-6
d_call: TRBD1
cdr3_nt: TGTGCCAGCAGCTTTTTTACAGGGGGTAACTCTGGAAACACCATATATTTT
cdr3_aa: CASSFFTGGNSGNTIYF

clone_size: NA
j_call: TRBJ2-1
v_call: TRBV4-1
d_call: TRBD2
cdr3_nt: TGCGCCAGCAGCCAACGACTAGCGGCGGGGGTTAATGAGCAGTTCTTC
cdr3_aa: CASSQRLAAGVNEQFF

clone_size: NA
j_call: TRBJ1-2
v_call: TRBV7-3
d_call: TRBD1
cdr3_nt: TGTGCCAGCAGCTTAGATAATACAGGGGGTTACTATGGCTACACCTTC
cdr3_aa: CASSLDNTGGYYGYTF

clone_size: NA
j_call: TRBJ1-2
v_call: TRBV5-1
d_call: TRBD1
cdr3_nt: TGCGCCAGCAGTCCTACAGGGGACCCTAACTATGGCTACACCTTC
cdr3_aa: CASSPTGDPNYGYTF

clone_size: NA
j_call: TRBJ1-5
v_call: TRBV19
d_call: NA
cdr3_nt: TGTGCCAGTAGTATAGGAACAGTGAATAGCAATCAGCCCCAGCATTTT
cdr3_aa: CASSIGTVNSNQPQHF

clone_size: NA
j_call: TRBJ2-7
v_call: TRBV6-5
d_call: TRBD1
cdr3_nt: TGTGCCAGCAGTTACGCCGGGACAGGGGGCTTCGACGAGCAGTACTTC
cdr3_aa: CASSYAGTGGFDEQYF

clone_size: NA
j_call: TRBJ2-1
v_call: TRBV9
d_call: TRBD2
cdr3_nt: TGTGCCAGCAGCGTAGATCTAGCGGGAGGCAATGAGCAGTTCTTC
cdr3_aa: CASSVDLAGGNEQFF

clone_size: NA
j_call: TRBJ2-7
v_call: TRBV13
d_call: NA
cdr3_nt: TGTGCCAGCAGCCGGGACTCCTACGAGCAGTACTTC
cdr3_aa: CASSRDSYEQYF

clone_size: NA
j_call: TRBJ2-1
v_call: TRBV18
d_call: NA
cdr3_nt: TGTGCCAGCTCACCACTAGCGGCGAGGAATGAGCAGTTCTTC
cdr3_aa: CASSPLAARNEQFF

clone_size: NA
j_call: TRBJ2-6
v_call: TRBV5-1
d_call: TRBD1
cdr3_nt: TGCGCCAGCGGACCGGGACAGGGCAGCTCTGGGGCCAACGTCCTGACTTTC
cdr3_aa: CASGPGQGSSGANVLTF

clone_size: NA
j_call: TRBJ2-7
v_call: TRBV4-1
d_call: TRBD1
cdr3_nt: TGCGCCAGCAGCCAAGTAACAGGGGACCACGAGCAGTACTTC
cdr3_aa: CASSQVTGDHEQYF

clone_size: NA
j_call: TRBJ2-3
v_call: TRBV28
d_call: TRBD1
cdr3_nt: TGTGCCAGCAGTTTAGGACAGGGGGACACAGATACGCAGTATTTT
cdr3_aa: CASSLGQGDTDTQYF

clone_size: NA
j_call: TRBJ2-1
v_call: TRBV5-1
d_call: TRBD2
cdr3_nt: TGCGCCAGCAGCTTGGGGTCTAGCGGGGGATACAATGAGCAGTTCTTC
cdr3_aa: CASSLGSSGGYNEQFF

clone_size: NA
j_call: TRBJ2-7
v_call: TRBV10-1
d_call: NA
cdr3_nt: TGCGCCAGCAGTCCCGACGTGGGTAGCGGTAAGACCTACGAGCAGTACTTC
cdr3_aa: CASSPDVGSGKTYEQYF

clone_size: NA
j_call: TRBJ1-5
v_call: TRBV11-2
d_call: NA
cdr3_nt: TGTGCCAGCAGCTCGTTCAATCAGCCCCAGCATTTT
cdr3_aa: CASSSFNQPQHF

clone_size: NA
j_call: TRBJ2-1
v_call: TRBV7-3
d_call: NA
cdr3_nt: TGTGCCAGCAGCTTCGGGAGAGGGTCCTACAATGAGCAGTTCTTC
cdr3_aa: CASSFGRGSYNEQFF

clone_size: NA
j_call: TRBJ2-3
v_call: TRBV25-1
d_call: TRBD2
cdr3_nt: TGTGCCAGCCTTAGCGGGAGCACAGATACGCAGTATTTT
cdr3_aa: CASLSGSTDTQYF

clone_size: NA
j_call: TRBJ2-5
v_call: TRBV9
d_call: NA
cdr3_nt: TGTGCCAGCAGCCAACAGGACAGGCCGGGGGCCCAGTACTTC
cdr3_aa: CASSQQDRPGAQYF

clone_size: NA
j_call: TRBJ2-5
v_call: TRBV15
d_call: NA
cdr3_nt: TGTGCCACCAGCAGAGAAGGGGTGGGGGAGACCCAGTACTTC
cdr3_aa: CATSREGVGETQYF